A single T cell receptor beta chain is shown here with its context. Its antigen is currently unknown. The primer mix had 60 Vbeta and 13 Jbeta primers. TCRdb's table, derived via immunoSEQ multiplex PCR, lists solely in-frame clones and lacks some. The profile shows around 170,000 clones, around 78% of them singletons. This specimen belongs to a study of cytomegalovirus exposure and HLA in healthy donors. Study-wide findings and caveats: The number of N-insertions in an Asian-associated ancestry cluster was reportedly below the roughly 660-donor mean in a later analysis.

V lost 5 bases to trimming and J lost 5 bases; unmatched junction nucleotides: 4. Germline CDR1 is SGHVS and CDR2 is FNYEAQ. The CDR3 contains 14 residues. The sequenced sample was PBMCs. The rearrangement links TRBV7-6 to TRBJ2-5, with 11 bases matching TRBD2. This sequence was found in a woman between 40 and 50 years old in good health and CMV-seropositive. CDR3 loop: CASSQLAGVETQYF. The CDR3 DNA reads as TGTGCCAGCAGCCAACTAGCGGGGGTGGAGACCCAGTACTTC. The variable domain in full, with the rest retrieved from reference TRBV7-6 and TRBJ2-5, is GAGVSQSPRYKVTKRGQDVALRCDPISGHVSLYWYRQALGQGPEFLTYFNYEAQQDKSGLPNDRFSAERPEGSISTLTIQRTEQRDSAMYRCASSQLAGVETQYFGPGTRLLVL.